Shown below are 24 T cell receptor beta chains from a single sample sequenced in a study of blood T cell repertoires in COVID-19. Assay: immunoSEQ multiplex PCR; the TCRdb copy retains only in-frame clones and omits some. The sample has some 30,000 clones, 88% seen once; the top ten hold roughly 4.5%. The sequencing sample was made of peripheral blood. These receptors originate from a woman between 65 and 79 years old with active COVID-19.

The count of this clone is one. The genes are TRBV9 and TRBJ2-3, with 10 bases identical to TRBD2. J was trimmed by 4 bases and V by 2 bases; bases with no gene match: 1. The CDR3 extends over 14 amino acids. CDR1 SGDLS and CDR2 YYNGEE come from the germline V gene. The CDR3 protein is CASSVLAGADTQYF. The CDR3 DNA reads as TGTGCCAGCAGCGTCCTAGCGGGGGCAGATACGCAGTATTTT.

The chain links TRBV6-1 to TRBJ2-5; 10 nucleotides agree with TRBD2. Germline V gene lookup returns CDR1 MNHNS and CDR2 SASEGT. V lost 2 bases and J lost 5; bases outside the gene matches: 11. This CDR3 is built from 17 residues. CDR3 coding DNA: TGTGCCAGCAGTGAAAACCCTCAGCGGGGGGGCGGGGAGACCCAGTACTTC. Translating it yields CASSENPQRGGGETQYF.

The rearrangement joins TRBV5-5 to TRBJ2-7, with TRBD1 matching over 8 bases. This CDR3 is 16 amino acids long. The V and J ends lost 0 bases and 7 bases, in that order; junction bases with no gene match: 12. Germline V gene data show CDR1 as SGHKS and CDR2 as YYEKEE (reference sequence). The CDR3 DNA follows: TGTGCCAGCAGCTTGGAGGACAGGGTCAGGGGTTCGGAGCAGTACTTC. The encoded protein is CASSLEDRVRGSEQYF. Full variable domain (outside the CDR3, taken from reference TRBV5-5 and TRBJ2-7): DAGVTQSPTHLIKTRGQQVTLRCSPISGHKSVSWYQQVLGQGPQFIFQYYEKEERGRGNFPDRFSARQFPNYSSELNVNALLLGDSALYLCASSLEDRVRGSEQYFGPGTRLTVT.

This clone was seen a handful of times. The chain carries TRBV7-8 and TRBJ1-2; TRBD1 is a possible D gene (5 bases). With 5 bases removed from V and 6 bases from J, the gap between germline ends came to 13 bases. The germline CDR1 and CDR2 sequences are SGHVS and FQNEAQ. The CDR3 loop spans 13 amino acids. CDR3 coding DNA: TGTGCCAGCAGCGCCGTAAGGGGTAATGGCTACACCTTC. Translating it yields CASSAVRGNGYTF.

This clone was counted a single time. The chain joins TRBV9 to TRBJ2-1; D possibly corresponds to TRBD2 (5 bases). The CDR3 spans 14 residues. In germline, CDR1 is SGDLS, CDR2 YYNGEE. The germline V and J ends were trimmed by 0 bases and 10 bases, with 14 bases remaining between them. The DNA of the CDR3 is TGTGCCAGCAGCGTAGACGGGGTCCCGAGGGAGCAGTTCTTC. It translates to CASSVDGVPREQFF.

The chain is built from TRBV15 and TRBJ2-7; D perhaps matches TRBD1 (5 bases). CDR3 length equals 14 residues. V was clipped by 5 bases and J by 6 bases, with 17 bases between them. The V gene's germline CDR1 is LNHNV and CDR2 YYDKDF (reference sequence). CDR3 protein: CATSDGGAPREQYF. Written as DNA, the CDR3 is TGTGCCACCAGCGACGGTGGGGCCCCCCGCGAGCAGTACTTC.

The V and J genes are TRBV12-3 or TRBV12-4 and TRBJ1-1; D uncertain. Trimming took 3 bases from V and 1 from J, leaving 6 bases between them. CDR3 length: 13 amino acids. The CDR3 region is CASSFEGNTEAFF. DNA for the CDR3: TGTGCCAGCAGTTTCGAGGGGAACACTGAAGCTTTCTTT.

This rearrangement joins TRBV28 to TRBJ1-2; a weak D match, TRBD1 (5 bases). The CDR3 contains 13 residues. Trimming removed 10 bases from V and 6 bases from J, with 18 bases in between. Germline-derived CDR1 and CDR2 are MDHEN and SYDVKM. This CDR3 is CATRWIGVDGYTF. CDR3 DNA sequence: TGTGCCACCCGGTGGATAGGGGTGGATGGCTACACCTTC.

The chain recombines TRBV5-1 with TRBJ2-5; 7 bases agree with TRBD1. The CDR3 length is 18 residues. Germline V gives CDR1 SGHRS, CDR2 YFSETQ. The trim removed 0 bases at V and 5 bases at J, leaving 16 bases unmatched. For the CDR3, the DNA is TGCGCCAGCAGCTTGGGGACGACAGGGCGAGGGGGTGGTGAGACCCAGTACTTC. It specifies CASSLGTTGRGGGETQYF.

The chain links TRBV7-9 to TRBJ2-3, with D uncertain. Germline V gives CDR1 SEHNR, CDR2 FQNEAQ (reference sequence). V was pared by 8 bases and J by 4 bases, with 19 bases between. The CDR3 length is 15 residues. This chain's CDR3 is CASSFAASGSDTQYF. The CDR3 bases are TGTGCCAGCTCTTTTGCCGCATCTGGCTCAGATACGCAGTATTTT.

The gene calls are TRBV20-1 and TRBJ2-5; 11 nucleotides align to TRBD2. The trim removed 3 bases at V and 7 bases at J, leaving 13 bases unmatched. The CDR3 length is 16 residues. Germline V gene sequence: CDR1 DFQATT, CDR2 SNEGSKA (reference sequence). In DNA form, the CDR3 reads TGCAGTGCTAGTGGTTGGGGACTAGCGGCGACATCGACCCAGTACTTC. It translates to CSASGWGLAATSTQYF.

V usage is TRBV27 and J usage is TRBJ1-1; D call uncertain. Trimming removed 0 bases at V and 8 bases at J, with 16 bases between. The CDR3 has 15 amino acids. Germline V CDR1 and CDR2: MNHEY, SMNVEV (reference sequence). CDR3 DNA sequence: TGTGCCAGCAGTTTATCCACAGAGAGATTCAACGAAGCTTTCTTT. Translating it yields CASSLSTERFNEAFF.

The chain has TRBV3-1 (or the pseudogene TRBV3-2) and TRBJ2-7; maybe TRBD1 (5 bases). This CDR3 has 12 amino acids. Trimming pared 6 bases from V and 4 bases from J, leaving 10 bases between. CDR1 is LGHDT and CDR2 is YNNKEL in the germline V gene (reference sequence). The CDR3 region has the DNA TGTGCCAGCAGTTTCGACAGATACGAGCAGTACTTC. Translating gives CASSFDRYEQYF.

The chain couples TRBV5-6 to TRBJ2-7, with 12 positions matching TRBD1. The germline V gene encodes CDR1 SGHDT and CDR2 YYEEEE. With V trimmed by 1 base and J by 6 bases, 11 bases remained unmatched. The CDR3 consists of 17 residues. The CDR3 sequence: CASSLLGEGQGALEQYF. For the CDR3, the DNA is TGTGCCAGCAGCTTGTTAGGCGAGGGACAGGGGGCCCTCGAGCAGTACTTC.

The V and J genes are TRBV29-1 and TRBJ2-1; tentatively, D is TRBD2 (7 bases). This CDR3 has 16 residues. CDR1 and CDR2 from the germline V gene are SQVTM and ANQGSEA. The V gene lost 5 bases and the J gene lost 2 bases, with 19 bases spanning the gap. The CDR3, as DNA: TGCAGCGTTACCCAAGGGGGGGGGATGACCTACAATGAGCAGTTCTTC. Its translation is CSVTQGGGMTYNEQFF.

V gene TRBV7-2 combines with J gene TRBJ2-1, with D possibly TRBD1 on 6 matching bases. Germline assignment: CDR1 SGHTA and CDR2 FQGNSA. The CDR3 contains 17 residues. V gave up 5 bases and J gave up 4 bases, with 21 bases separating them. CDR3 in amino acids: CASSQPRDTPRYNEQFF. As DNA, the CDR3 is TGTGCCAGCAGCCAGCCACGGGACACCCCTAGGTACAATGAGCAGTTCTTC.

This chain joins TRBV19 and TRBJ1-1; TRBD1 aligns across 9 bases. Trimming removed 5 bases from V and 6 bases from J; junction bases left unmatched: 4. Per germline, CDR1 LNHDA and CDR2 SQIVND (reference sequence). This CDR3 has 13 amino acids. The CDR3 DNA is TGTGCCAGTAGTGGGGGACAGGGTGCTGAAGCTTTCTTT. The encoded protein is CASSGGQGAEAFF.

The chain links TRBV30 to TRBJ1-1, with D maybe TRBD1 (5 bases). Germline V lookup: CDR1 GTSNPN, CDR2 SVGIG (reference sequence). CDR3 length equals 15 residues. The germline V and J ends were trimmed by 5 bases and 1 base, with 17 bases remaining between them. The CDR3 sequence is CAWGPPPTGNTEAFF. CDR3 sequence (DNA): TGTGCCTGGGGTCCCCCTCCAACAGGGAACACTGAAGCTTTCTTT.

This clone has just one count. The chain has TRBV9 and TRBJ2-7; D possibly corresponds to TRBD2 (6 bases). The germline CDR1 and CDR2 sequences are SGDLS and YYNGEE. This CDR3 has 16 amino acids. Trimming cost V 9 bases and J 1 base, with 23 bases left between them. This chain's CDR3 is CATYFDRDFPSYEQYF. As DNA, the CDR3 is TGTGCCACTTATTTCGACCGGGACTTTCCTTCCTACGAGCAGTACTTC.

The chain employs TRBV7-9 and TRBJ1-2; 9 nucleotides align to TRBD1. The CDR3 contains 15 residues. Germline V lookup: CDR1 SEHNR, CDR2 FQNEAQ (reference sequence). V shed 2 bases, J shed 6 bases, and the junction held 7 bases outside the gene matches. CDR3 loop: CASSLTTGGWDGYTF. The CDR3 DNA reads as TGTGCCAGCAGCTTAACAACAGGGGGCTGGGATGGCTACACCTTC.

The V and J genes are TRBV2 and TRBJ1-5; a possible D gene is TRBD1 (5 bases). The CDR3 is 13 residues long. V was cut by 9 bases and J by 3 bases, with 12 bases left in between. The germline V gene has CDR1 SNHLY and CDR2 FYNNEI. The CDR3 DNA sequence: TGTGCCAGTCTACAGGAAAACAATCAGCCCCAGCATTTT. This sequence encodes CASLQENNQPQHF.

The CDR3 loop reads CASSSGTGGGATEAFF. The CDR3, as DNA: TGTGCCAGCAGTTCTGGGACAGGGGGCGGGGCCACTGAAGCTTTCTTT. The chain joins TRBV6-5 to TRBJ1-1; 12 positions agree with TRBD1. CDR3 size: 16 residues. Germline CDR1 is MNHEY and CDR2 is SVGAGI. Trimming removed 4 bases from V and 4 bases from J; junction bases left unmatched: 7.

The chain is built from TRBV3-1 (or the pseudogene TRBV3-2) and TRBJ2-5, with TRBD1 as a possible D gene (6 bases). The V end lost 4 bases, the J end lost 9 bases, and 9 bases lay between the germline ends. Germline assignment: CDR1 LGHDT and CDR2 YNNKEL (reference sequence). The CDR3 runs to 11 residues. CDR3 bases: TGTGCCAGCAGCCTAAAGGGGGCCCAGTACTTC. This gives the protein CASSLKGAQYF.

This chain joins TRBV7-2 and TRBJ1-1; the D is unclear. V was cut by 9 bases and J by 0 bases, with 11 bases left in between. The CDR3 runs 13 residues. CDR1 is SGHTA and CDR2 is FQGNSA in the germline V gene. The CDR3 spells CASSGGMNTEAFF. The CDR3 nucleotides read TGTGCCAGTTCAGGAGGGATGAACACTGAAGCTTTCTTT.